This TCR beta chain was sequenced for a study of blood T cell repertoires in COVID-19. Across the whole study: PBMCs, B-cell-depleted T cells, or T cells provided the cDNA or gDNA that made up the material.

Using immunoSEQ multiplex PCR, the repertoire was profiled, and TCRdb retains in-frame clones only, with some absent. The sample consists of 130,000 or so clones, roughly 69% of them appearing once. The CDR3 is made up of 15 amino acids. Trimming took off 5 bases at V and 1 base at J, with 11 bases between the two ends. Germline loops: CDR1 MDHEN, CDR2 SYDVKM. The chain employs TRBV28 and TRBJ2-2; D perhaps matches TRBD1 (5 bases). Sequences were obtained from peripheral blood. This receptor was identified in a woman between 70 and 85 years old with acute or convalescent COVID-19. In nucleotides, the CDR3 is TGTGCCAGCAGTCCCGGACACCTGAACACCGGGGAGCTGTTTTTT. This sequence encodes CASSPGHLNTGELFF.